These 21 T cell receptor beta chains originate from one sample sequenced in a study of vaccination and CD4 T cells after COVID-19. Specified treatment: roughly 10-day PBMC culture with coronavirus spike peptide pools or control peptides (ViraFEST assay). Researchers used the Oncomine TCR Beta short-read assay to sequence DNA from cultured CD4+ T cells. TCRdb re-called the PCR reads with MiXCR, one entry per CDR3 protein. The top ten hold just over 6.5% of the sample, which has about 17,000 distinct CDR3 sequences, 43% seen once. Their target antigens are unknown. This specimen consisted of CD4+ T cells from blood, cultured in vitro, obtained after SARS-CoV-2 vaccination. The receptors were sampled from a human donor who had recovered from COVID-19.

The CDR3 region has the DNA TGTGCCAGCAGTTTACTCGGACAGGCGAGCTCCTACAATGAGCAGTTCTTC. This encodes CASSLLGQASSYNEQFF. The rearrangement uses TRBV28 and TRBJ2-1, with 7 nucleotides matching TRBD1. Germline V gives CDR1 MDHEN, CDR2 SYDVKM. The CDR3 has 17 amino acids. Trimming cost V 2 bases and J 0 bases; bases outside gene matches: 7. The entire variable domain, with the rest obtained from reference TRBV28 and TRBJ2-1, is as follows: DVKVTQSSRYLVKRTGEKVFLECVQDMDHENMFWYRQDPGLGLRLIYFSYDVKMKEKGDIPEGYSVSREKKERFSLILESASTNQTSMYLCASSLLGQASSYNEQFFGPGTRLTVL.

This clonotype was detected only a few times. The chain combines TRBV20-1 with TRBJ2-5; the D gene is possibly TRBD1 (6 bases). The CDR3 has 12 residues. V was shortened by 7 bases and J by 2 bases, with 11 bases between the two germline ends. Germline V gene lookup returns CDR1 DFQATT and CDR2 SNEGSKA (reference sequence). The CDR3 reads CSVSGTQETQYF. In nucleotides, the CDR3 is TGCAGTGTATCTGGGACACAAGAGACCCAGTACTTC.

The V call is TRBV19, the J call TRBJ2-7; 8 nucleotides agree with TRBD2. The CDR3 has 14 amino acids. V was pared by 3 bases and J by 3 bases, with 4 bases of the junction left unmatched. The germline V gene encodes CDR1 LNHDA and CDR2 SQIVND (reference sequence). CDR3 protein: CASSIGGGIYEQYF. CDR3 in DNA: TGTGCCAGTAGTATTGGCGGGGGGATCTACGAGCAGTACTTC.

This clonotype was observed a few times. The V call is TRBV5-1, the J call TRBJ2-5; TRBD2 matches 7 bases. The CDR3 runs 14 residues. From germline, CDR1 is SGHRS and CDR2 YFSETQ. The J segment lost 1 base and the V segment lost 5 bases, leaving 5 bases of the junction unmatched. For the CDR3, the DNA is TGCGCCAGCAGTCCGGGACTATCCCAAGAGACCCAGTACTTC. This sequence encodes CASSPGLSQETQYF.

V gene TRBV2 combines with J gene TRBJ1-5, with 8 nucleotides matching TRBD1. J gave up 3 bases and V 2 bases, and 3 bases lay outside the gene matches. This CDR3 is built from 15 residues. From germline, CDR1 is SNHLY and CDR2 FYNNEI. DNA of the CDR3: TGTGCCAGCAGTGAACAGGGGGCTTCCAATCAGCCCCAGCATTTT. Protein product: CASSEQGASNQPQHF.

The sample holds a few counts of this clonotype. The chain has TRBV6-5 and TRBJ1-2; maybe TRBD1 (6 bases). The germline V gene encodes CDR1 MNHEY and CDR2 SVGAGI. There are 16 residues in the CDR3. Trimming pared 3 bases from V and 9 bases from J, leaving 23 bases between. As DNA, the CDR3 is TGTGCCAGCAGTTATACTGGCTCGACAGGCCTAAGGAGCTACACCTTC. Protein product: CASSYTGSTGLRSYTF.

The rearrangement joins TRBV19 to TRBJ1-5; a possible D gene is TRBD1 (6 bases). V was trimmed by 6 bases and J by 5 bases, leaving 17 bases between them. Germline V gene sequence: CDR1 LNHDA, CDR2 SQIVND (reference sequence). The CDR3 has 15 residues. CDR3 bases: TGTGCCAGTAGACCGACAGGTCCGGTCGATCAGCCCCAGCATTTT. It codes for CASRPTGPVDQPQHF.

The chain carries TRBV28 and TRBJ1-5, with a possible D match to TRBD1 (6 bases). Per the germline V gene, CDR1 is MDHEN and CDR2 is SYDVKM. The CDR3 has 15 residues. V gave up 1 base and J gave up 5 bases, with 12 bases separating them. CDR3 nucleotide sequence: TGTGCCAGCAGTTTATTACAGGGAGATGATCAGCCCCAGCATTTT. Amino acid sequence: CASSLLQGDDQPQHF.

The chain combines TRBV28 with TRBJ2-3; the match to TRBD1 covers 7 bases. The CDR3 runs to 15 residues. With V trimmed by 3 bases and J by 4 bases, 7 bases remained unmatched. Germline assignment: CDR1 MDHEN and CDR2 SYDVKM. The CDR3, as DNA: TGTGCCAGCAGTTTGGGTCGAGGGGGCCCAGATACGCAGTATTTT. This sequence encodes CASSLGRGGPDTQYF.

This clonotype was counted a single time. CDR3 amino acids: CASSTIAGGGNEQFF. The CDR3 nucleotides are TGTGCCAGCTCAACGATCGCAGGAGGAGGCAATGAGCAGTTCTTC. J is TRBJ2-1 and V is TRBV18; TRBD2 might be the D (5 bases). The germline V and J ends were trimmed by 5 bases and 6 bases, with 17 bases remaining between them. Germline V gene data show CDR1 as KGHSH and CDR2 as LQKENI. This CDR3 is 15 amino acids long.

This clonotype occurred a few times. The chain carries TRBV6-1 and TRBJ1-2; 9 positions agree with TRBD1. This CDR3 region has 14 residues. Trimming cost V 5 bases and J 3 bases; bases outside gene matches: 4. Germline-derived CDR1 and CDR2 are MNHNS and SASEGT. CDR3 loop: CASSTRDRDYGYTF. The CDR3 DNA is TGTGCCAGCAGTACACGGGACAGGGACTATGGCTACACCTTC.

This clonotype was observed a few times. The chain is built from TRBV6-1 and TRBJ2-5; TRBD2 matches 12 bases. Trimming at V came to 6 bases and at J to 2 bases, leaving 7 bases not matched to a gene. The germline CDR1 and CDR2 sequences are MNHNS and SASEGT. CDR3 length equals 16 residues. The CDR3 nucleotides are TGTGCCAGCAGGCGACTAGCGGGAGTGGGGCAAGAGACCCAGTACTTC. As protein: CASRRLAGVGQETQYF.

V and J are TRBV6-1 and TRBJ2-7; weak D call: TRBD2 (6 bases). Trimming removed 8 bases from V and 3 bases from J, with 20 bases in between. Per germline, CDR1 MNHNS and CDR2 SASEGT. The CDR3 has 15 residues. The CDR3, as DNA: TGTGCCAGCGAATATACACCCGGGGGTAACTACGAGCAGTACTTC. It yields the protein CASEYTPGGNYEQYF.

The chain employs TRBV4-3 and TRBJ2-5, with D possibly TRBD2 on 6 matching bases. Germline V gives CDR1 LGHNA, CDR2 YSLEER. The CDR3 is 16 amino acids. V was clipped by 0 bases and J by 1 base, with 12 bases between them. CDR3 in DNA: TGCGCCAGCAGCCAAGATGGGCGGGGAACCCAAGAGACCCAGTACTTC. This gives the protein CASSQDGRGTQETQYF.

This clonotype has more than one count but fewer than ten. This sequence joins TRBV5-4 and TRBJ1-2; 8 bases fit TRBD1. V was pared by 4 bases and J by 3 bases, with 5 bases of the junction left unmatched. Germline CDR1 SGHNT, CDR2 YYREEE (reference sequence). This CDR3 comprises 14 residues. CDR3 sequence: CASSPGGRDYGYTF. The DNA for the CDR3 is TGTGCCAGCAGCCCAGGGGGCCGGGACTATGGCTACACCTTC. The variable domain in full, with the rest retrieved from reference TRBV5-4 and TRBJ1-2, is ETGVTQSPTHLIKTRGQQVTLRCSSQSGHNTVSWYQQALGQGPQFIFQYYREEENGRGNFPPRFSGLQFPNYSSELNVNALELDDSALYLCASSPGGRDYGYTFGSGTRLTVV.

V and J are TRBV20-1 and TRBJ2-7, with D perhaps TRBD1 (6 bases). Between the trimmed V and J ends, which lost 3 bases and 0 bases, there was a span of 15 bases. The CDR3 loop spans 15 amino acids. CDR1 and CDR2 (germline): DFQATT, SNEGSKA (reference sequence). The CDR3 DNA is TGCAGTGCTAGGCTCCGTGGGGGCAACTCCTACGAGCAGTACTTC. It specifies CSARLRGGNSYEQYF.

J is TRBJ2-3 and V is TRBV20-1, with D possibly matching TRBD2 (5 bases). Between the trimmed V and J ends, which lost 1 base and 7 bases, there was a span of 15 bases. Germline values: CDR1 DFQATT, CDR2 SNEGSKA (reference sequence). The CDR3 loop spans 14 amino acids. CDR3 sequence: CSARGTLKRNTQYF. The CDR3 nucleotides are TGCAGTGCTAGAGGGACTCTGAAGAGAAATACGCAGTATTTT.

CDR3 sequence: CASFPHPGRQRNQPQHF. The CDR3 DNA is TGTGCCAGTTTCCCCCATCCCGGGAGGCAGCGCAATCAGCCCCAGCATTTT. V and J are TRBV28 and TRBJ1-5; D is uncertain. CDR1 and CDR2 from the germline V gene are MDHEN and SYDVKM. This CDR3 has 17 amino acids. Trimming took off 9 bases at V and 2 bases at J, with 23 bases between the two ends.

This clonotype has just a few counts. This rearrangement joins TRBV20-1 to TRBJ2-3; unclear D gene. The CDR3 has 13 residues. V lost 5 bases to trimming and J lost 3 bases, with 12 bases between them. The V gene's germline CDR1 is DFQATT and CDR2 SNEGSKA (reference sequence). CDR3 DNA: TGCAGTGCTTACTTCGCCCTGACAGATACGCAGTATTTT. Protein: CSAYFALTDTQYF.

The chain carries TRBV24-1 and TRBJ2-1; TRBD1 agrees at 11 bases. The CDR3 spans 16 residues. Looked up from germline, CDR1 is KGHDR and CDR2 is SFDVKD. With V trimmed by 4 bases and J by 7 bases, 8 bases remained unmatched. CDR3 in DNA: TGTGCCACCAGTGACCCTGGACAGGGGGCGCCGAATGAGCAGTTCTTC. This sequence encodes CATSDPGQGAPNEQFF.

This clonotype came up a few times. Here the CDR3 reads CASRELAGGQETQYF. Written as DNA, the CDR3 is TGTGCCAGCAGGGAACTAGCGGGGGGACAAGAGACCCAGTACTTC. This chain links TRBV2 with TRBJ2-5; 12 nucleotides line up with TRBD2. After removal of 6 bases from V and 2 bases from J, the junction contained 4 bases not matched to a gene. This CDR3 has 15 residues. CDR1 and CDR2 (germline): SNHLY, FYNNEI.